The rows below give T cell receptor beta chains drawn from one sample of a study of blood T cell repertoires in COVID-19. Sequencing used immunoSEQ multiplex PCR; TCRdb keeps in-frame clones, though not all of them. The table has 200,000 to 300,000 clones, 65% to 90% seen once; the top ten hold approximately 8.6%. Sequencing used PBMCs or T cells enriched from blood (not recorded which). These receptors were taken from a woman aged 50 to 60 with acute COVID-19. The CDR3 runs from the conserved cysteine through the conserved F or W. Fields, in order: D gene, V gene, clone size, J gene, CDR3 protein, CDR3 DNA. The D gene is left open where the match is weak. Where a row states a size, it is once, few, many or the class of an expanded clone; other rows omit it.

TRBD1	TRBV2	NA	TRBJ1-1	CASRDRGRLNTEAFF	TGTGCCAGCAGGGACAGGGGGAGATTGAACACTGAAGCTTTCTTT
NA	TRBV3-1/TRBV3-2	NA	TRBJ1-2	CASSSTGDYGYTF	TGTGCCAGCAGCAGCACGGGTGACTATGGCTACACCTTC
NA	TRBV6-2/TRBV6-3	NA	TRBJ2-7	CASSYTPPTRGSYEQYF	TGTGCCAGCAGCTATACACCTCCGACAAGGGGGTCCTACGAGCAGTACTTC
TRBD1	TRBV4-3	NA	TRBJ1-2	CASSQGLTGGGYGYTF	TGCGCCAGCAGCCAAGGCCTCACAGGGGGCGGGTATGGCTACACCTTC
TRBD1	TRBV7-8	NA	TRBJ1-1	CASSRSHGTGTFEAFF	TGTGCCAGCAGCCGCTCCCACGGGACAGGGACATTCGAAGCTTTCTTT
NA	TRBV7-6	NA	TRBJ2-7	CASSPNSYEQYF	TGTGCCAGCAGCCCAAATAGCTACGAGCAGTACTTC
NA	TRBV14	once	TRBJ2-7	CASSLQDTSYEQYF	TGTGCCAGCAGCCTTCAGGACACGTCCTACGAGCAGTACTTC
TRBD2	TRBV12-3/TRBV12-4	NA	TRBJ2-2	CASSRGGPGELFF	TGTGCCAGCAGCCGGGGGGGGCCCGGGGAGCTGTTTTTT
NA	TRBV27	NA	TRBJ1-1	CASSFRGERTEAFF	TGTGCCAGCAGCTTCCGGGGAGAAAGGACTGAAGCTTTCTTT
TRBD1	TRBV9	NA	TRBJ1-2	CASSVGNRGFYGYTF	TGTGCCAGCAGCGTAGGAAACAGGGGATTCTATGGCTACACCTTC
NA	TRBV30	NA	TRBJ1-1	CAWTAWEQALGGTEAFF	TGTGCCTGGACGGCTTGGGAACAGGCACTCGGGGGCACTGAAGCTTTCTTT
NA	TRBV12-3/TRBV12-4	NA	TRBJ2-7	CASSLQGLEQYF	TGTGCCAGCAGCCTACAGGGTCTTGAGCAGTACTTC
NA	TRBV12-3/TRBV12-4	NA	TRBJ1-2	CASRPTLAYGYTF	TGTGCCAGCAGACCGACACTAGCCTATGGCTACACCTTC
NA	TRBV29-1	NA	TRBJ1-1	CSVPGGVCGTEAFF	TGCAGCGTCCCTGGCGGGGTTTGTGGCACTGAAGCTTTCTTT
NA	TRBV28	NA	TRBJ1-2	CASSLPTNYGYTF	TGTGCCAGCAGTCTACCAACTAACTATGGCTACACCTTC
TRBD1	TRBV30	NA	TRBJ2-5	CAWSRGTGGGRETQYF	TGTGCCTGGAGTAGGGGGACAGGGGGTGGTCGGGAGACCCAGTACTTC